These 21 T cell receptor beta chains were sequenced from one sample in a study of cytomegalovirus exposure and HLA in healthy donors. 60 Vbeta and 13 Jbeta primers were used in PCR. Repertoires were generated with immunoSEQ multiplex PCR, while TCRdb's copy carries only in-frame clones and drops some. The sample has fewer than 200,000 clones, approximately 71% seen once; the top ten hold more than 1.3%. What was sequenced was PBMCs. The source is a girl between 10 and 17 years old in good health and CMV-seronegative.

The chain recombines TRBV7-2 with TRBJ2-2; possible D gene TRBD1, 5 bases. The CDR3 is 14 amino acids. The V gene lost 5 bases and the J gene lost 1 base, with 8 bases spanning the gap. In germline, CDR1 is SGHTA, CDR2 FQGNSA. For the CDR3, the DNA is TGTGCCAGCAGCCCAACAGGGAACACCGGGGAGCTGTTTTTT. Its protein is CASSPTGNTGELFF.

V and J are TRBV2 and TRBJ1-4, with 9 bases aligning to TRBD1. CDR3 length: 19 amino acids. V lost 6 bases, J lost 0 bases, and 14 bases stayed unmatched. In germline, CDR1 is SNHLY, CDR2 FYNNEI. The CDR3 reads CASSLRDRVRPATNEKLFF. CDR3 nucleotide sequence: TGTGCCAGCAGCCTTCGGGACAGGGTTCGCCCAGCAACTAATGAAAAACTGTTTTTT.

V and J are TRBV6-5 and TRBJ1-3; D may be TRBD1 (6 bases). This CDR3 spans 16 amino acids. The germline V gene has CDR1 MNHEY and CDR2 SVGAGI. V dropped 4 bases and J dropped 2 bases, with 15 bases sitting between them. The CDR3 DNA sequence: TGTGCCAGCAGTTCCCGACACAGGGTCCCTGGAAACACCATATATTTT. Translation: CASSSRHRVPGNTIYF.

The chain has TRBV18 and TRBJ1-2; 9 nucleotides line up with TRBD1. Germline V lookup: CDR1 KGHSH, CDR2 LQKENI. Trimming removed 3 bases from V and 3 bases from J; junction bases left unmatched: 5. The CDR3 runs to 15 residues. The CDR3 nucleotides are TGTGCCAGCTCACCCGGGACAGGGATGGACTATGGCTACACCTTC. Encoded protein: CASSPGTGMDYGYTF.

The chain recombines TRBV2 with TRBJ1-1; no definite D call. The CDR3 sequence is 15 residues long. V gave up 3 bases and J gave up 5 bases, with 16 bases separating them. Germline CDR1 SNHLY, CDR2 FYNNEI. The CDR3 is CASSEVGRARTEAFF. For the CDR3, the DNA is TGTGCCAGCAGTGAGGTAGGGAGGGCGAGGACTGAAGCTTTCTTT.

This chain connects TRBV5-1 to TRBJ2-7; D unclear. Deletions cut 4 bases from V and 1 base from J, with 9 bases between. This CDR3 has 13 residues. The germline V gene has CDR1 SGHRS and CDR2 YFSETQ. Here the CDR3 reads CASSVSISYEQYF. In DNA form, the CDR3 reads TGCGCCAGCAGCGTCAGTATATCCTACGAGCAGTACTTC.

The chain links TRBV18 to TRBJ1-6; D ambiguous. The V and J ends lost 6 bases and 6 bases respectively, with 21 bases between them. Germline V gives CDR1 KGHSH, CDR2 LQKENI. The CDR3 consists of 17 residues. The CDR3 nucleotides are TGTGCCAGCTCCGCCTGGGCCCCGGGGAGTATTAATTCACCCCTCCACTTT. It codes for CASSAWAPGSINSPLHF.

The genes are TRBV6-5 and TRBJ2-7, with 8 bases identical to TRBD2. Unmatched junction bases numbered 6, after V lost 6 bases and J lost 2 bases. This CDR3 region has 14 residues. Germline V CDR1 and CDR2: MNHEY, SVGAGI. CDR3 sequence: CASSGGGLPYEQYF. In nucleotides, the CDR3 is TGTGCCAGCAGCGGGGGGGGGTTACCCTACGAGCAGTACTTC.

As to this clone: At one boundary the junction diverges from the germline segment, which might be a read error. The chain employs TRBV7-7 and TRBJ2-7, with D possibly being TRBD1 (6 bases). The germline gives CDR1 SSHAT, CDR2 FNYEAQ (reference sequence). The CDR3 consists of 13 residues. CDR3 sequence reads: CASSPGQTYEQYF. The CDR3 DNA reads as TGTGCTAGCAGCCCAGGACAGACCTACGAGCAGTACTTC. Full variable domain (remainder filled in from reference TRBV7-7 and TRBJ2-7): GAGVSQSPRYKVTKRGQDVTLRCDPISSHATLYWYQQALGQGPEFLTYFNYEAQPDKSGLPSDRFSAERPEGSISTLTIQRTEQRDSAMYRCASSPGQTYEQYFGPGTRLTVT.

This clone was found a few times. The V call is TRBV19, the J call TRBJ2-7, with D possibly matching TRBD2 (6 bases). The CDR3 covers 11 residues. From germline, CDR1 is LNHDA and CDR2 SQIVND (reference sequence). Trimming took 7 bases from V and 6 from J, leaving 10 bases between them. Here the CDR3 DNA reads TGTGCCAGTACCCACGGGGGCGAGCAGTACTTC. It codes for CASTHGGEQYF.

The CDR3 reads CASSFRDKEYF. CDR3 nucleotides: TGTGCCAGCAGCTTCCGGGACAAGGAGTACTTC. This chain links TRBV7-9 with TRBJ2-7; D is possibly TRBD1 (6 bases). The CDR3 is 11 amino acids. Germline assignment: CDR1 SEHNR and CDR2 FQNEAQ (reference sequence). The ends were cut back, 3 bases at V and 11 bases at J, with 11 bases in the middle.

This sequence joins TRBV9 and TRBJ1-3; 12 bases align to TRBD1. The V segment lost 3 bases and the J segment 3 bases; nucleotides outside the gene matches: 16. Per the germline V gene, CDR1 is SGDLS and CDR2 is YYNGEE. CDR3 length: 20 amino acids. CDR3 coding DNA: TGTGCCAGCAGCGGCTACCGGGACAGGGGGCTTATTGTGAATGGAAACACCATATATTTT. It encodes CASSGYRDRGLIVNGNTIYF.

The V and J genes are TRBV13 and TRBJ2-3; 9 bases fit TRBD2. The CDR3 sequence is 15 residues long. Germline V gene lookup returns CDR1 PRHDT and CDR2 FYEKMQ (reference sequence). Trimming at V came to 6 bases and at J to 0 bases, leaving 4 bases not matched to a gene. This CDR3 is CASRRTSASTDTQYF. DNA for the CDR3: TGTGCCAGCAGAAGGACTAGCGCTAGCACAGATACGCAGTATTTT.

The chain is built from TRBV7-9 and TRBJ1-2; a possible D gene is TRBD1 (5 bases). The CDR3 has 12 amino acids. Trimming took 5 bases from V and 7 from J, leaving 11 bases between them. Germline V gene sequence: CDR1 SEHNR, CDR2 FQNEAQ (reference sequence). The CDR3 here is CASSPSGGGYTF. The CDR3 nucleotides are TGTGCCAGCAGCCCCTCCGGGGGTGGCTACACCTTC.

The chain couples TRBV7-9 to TRBJ2-4; D perhaps matches TRBD2 (6 bases). The V and J ends lost 1 base and 1 base respectively, with 17 bases between them. The CDR3 covers 18 residues. Germline V gene lookup returns CDR1 SEHNR and CDR2 FQNEAQ (reference sequence). CDR3: CASSLGIRGGAAKNIQYF. The CDR3 coding sequence is TGTGCCAGCAGCTTAGGAATTCGAGGAGGGGCGGCCAAAAACATTCAGTACTTC.

The V and J genes are TRBV28 and TRBJ1-1, with a tentative D call TRBD1 (6 bases). V gave up 5 bases and J gave up 1 base, with 14 bases separating them. CDR3 size: 15 residues. Per the germline V gene, CDR1 is MDHEN and CDR2 is SYDVKM. The CDR3 sequence: CASSPQGPWNTEAFF. CDR3 sequence (DNA): TGTGCCAGCAGTCCTCAGGGGCCCTGGAACACTGAAGCTTTCTTT.

The chain recombines TRBV29-1 with TRBJ2-1, with 7 bases that match TRBD2. The germline V gene has CDR1 SQVTM and CDR2 ANQGSEA. After removal of 2 bases from V and 4 bases from J, the junction contained 5 bases not matched to a gene. CDR3 length: 14 residues. As DNA, the CDR3 is TGCAGCGTTGAATTCCTAGCGGAATACAATGAGCAGTTCTTC. Its protein is CSVEFLAEYNEQFF.

This clone was observed a few times. The chain carries TRBV5-1 and TRBJ2-5, with D possibly being TRBD1 (5 bases). With 0 bases removed from V and 2 bases from J, the gap between germline ends came to 11 bases. CDR3 length equals 15 residues. CDR1 and CDR2 from the germline V gene are SGHRS and YFSETQ. CDR3 in amino acids: CASSLDGAQQETQYF. CDR3 in DNA: TGCGCCAGCAGCTTGGATGGGGCACAACAAGAGACCCAGTACTTC.

This clone was seen only a few times. J is TRBJ2-1 and V is TRBV10-2; maybe TRBD1 (5 bases). Trimming removed 7 bases at V and 9 bases at J, with 10 bases between. The CDR3 contains 11 residues. Per the germline V gene, CDR1 is WSHSY and CDR2 is SAAADI. The CDR3 protein is CASNDRGEQFF. The DNA of the CDR3 is TGCGCCAGCAATGATAGGGGTGAGCAGTTCTTC.

The chain employs TRBV15 and TRBJ2-2; TRBD1 aligns across 10 bases. Trimming removed 2 bases from V and 5 bases from J; junction bases left unmatched: 5. Germline-derived CDR1 and CDR2 are LNHNV and YYDKDF (reference sequence). There are 16 residues in the CDR3. The CDR3 DNA is TGTGCCACCAGCAGAACTCCGGGACAGGGGACCGGGGAGCTGTTTTTT. Translation gives CATSRTPGQGTGELFF.

The gene calls are TRBV7-9 and TRBJ2-7; 7 nucleotides align to TRBD2. The ends lost 5 bases at V and 0 bases at J; junction bases unmatched: 4. The CDR3 totals 14 residues. The V gene's germline CDR1 is SEHNR and CDR2 FQNEAQ (reference sequence). The CDR3: CASSPAGVSYEQYF. CDR3 coding DNA: TGTGCCAGCAGCCCCGCGGGAGTCTCCTACGAGCAGTACTTC.